This passage covers 22 T cell receptor beta chains from one sample sequenced in a study of cytomegalovirus exposure and HLA in healthy donors. Libraries were prepared by immunoSEQ multiplex PCR; TCRdb keeps only in-frame clonotypes and omits some of them. This sample has 95,000 to 150,000 clones, with about 84% found just once. The sample consisted of PBMCs. These receptors originate from a young woman in good health and CMV-seronegative.

The rearrangement links TRBV2 to TRBJ1-2; 7 nucleotides line up with TRBD1. CDR1 is SNHLY and CDR2 is FYNNEI in the germline V gene. The CDR3 extends over 15 amino acids. The V and J ends lost 6 bases and 7 bases, in that order; junction bases with no gene match: 14. CDR3 protein: CASRLPPGQRFGYTF. Written as DNA, the CDR3 is TGTGCCAGCAGGCTTCCCCCGGGACAGAGGTTTGGCTACACCTTC.

This chain uses TRBV6-1 with TRBJ2-2; TRBD1 agrees at 7 bases. V trimming: 7 bases; J trimming: 5 bases; junction bases outside the gene matches: 7. The V gene's germline CDR1 is MNHNS and CDR2 SASEGT. The CDR3 extends over 14 amino acids. As DNA, the CDR3 is TGTGCCAGCAAACAGGGGATAGTAACCGGGGAGCTGTTTTTT. The encoded protein is CASKQGIVTGELFF.

This clone was recorded only once. V gene TRBV25-1 combines with J gene TRBJ1-1, with TRBD1 as a possible D gene (6 bases). CDR1 and CDR2 (germline): MGHDK, SYGVNS. V lost 3 bases and J 3 bases, leaving 11 bases between the germline ends. The CDR3 has 14 amino acids. CDR3 coding DNA: TGTGCCAGCAGTGACCCCGACAGGTACACTGAAGCTTTCTTT. Its translation: CASSDPDRYTEAFF.

As concerns this clone: In the same sample, other DNA sequences code for this CDR3. This sequence joins TRBV7-2 and TRBJ1-1, with a tentative D call TRBD1 (5 bases). Germline CDR1 reads SGHTA; CDR2 reads FQGNSA. This CDR3 contains 13 residues. V lost 1 base and J lost 7, with 10 bases in between. The CDR3 protein is CASSLDRTFEAFF. CDR3 DNA sequence: TGTGCCAGCAGCTTAGACAGGACCTTTGAAGCTTTCTTT. Full variable domain (rest looked up from reference TRBV7-2 and TRBJ1-1): GAGVSQSPSNKVTEKGKDVELRCDPISGHTALYWYRQSLGQGLEFLIYFQGNSAPDKSGLPSDRFSAERTGGSVSTLTIQRTQQEDSAVYLCASSLDRTFEAFFGQGTRLTVV.

The chain carries TRBV5-8 and TRBJ2-7; perhaps TRBD1 as D (6 bases). Per the germline V gene, CDR1 is SGHTS and CDR2 is YDEGEE. Between the trimmed V and J ends, which lost 5 bases and 4 bases, there was a span of 13 bases. The CDR3 has 13 residues. CDR3 nucleotide sequence: TGTGCCAGCAGTCAGAGGGACACTTACGAGCAGTACTTC. Protein sequence: CASSQRDTYEQYF. The variable domain in full, completed from reference TRBV5-8 and TRBJ2-7, reads EAGVTQSPTHLIKTRGQQATLRCSPISGHTSVYWYQQALGLGLQFLLWYDEGEERNRGNFPPRFSGRQFPNYSSELNVNALELEDSALYLCASSQRDTYEQYFGPGTRLTVT.

The V call is TRBV11-2, the J call TRBJ2-5; 7 bases map to TRBD2. The CDR3 has 18 amino acids. Germline V gene sequence: CDR1 SGHAT, CDR2 FQNNGV. Unmatched junction bases numbered 14, after V lost 0 bases and J lost 4 bases. The CDR3 sequence is CASSLEGGARKARETQYF. The CDR3 region has the DNA TGTGCCAGCAGCTTAGAGGGAGGGGCTCGAAAAGCCCGAGAGACCCAGTACTTC.

The chain has TRBV5-1 and TRBJ1-1; 9 positions match TRBD1. Germline CDR1 is SGHRS and CDR2 is YFSETQ. The V gene end was trimmed by 3 bases and the J gene end by 5 bases; junction bases not matched to a gene: 8. The CDR3 sequence is 15 residues long. CDR3 in DNA: TGCGCCAGCAGCTGGGGACAGGGCTTTCGAACTGAAGCTTTCTTT. This gives the protein CASSWGQGFRTEAFF.

This rearrangement joins TRBV7-2 to TRBJ2-2; D might be TRBD1 (6 bases). Looked up from germline, CDR1 is SGHTA and CDR2 is FQGNSA. The CDR3 covers 17 residues. The V end lost 5 bases, the J end lost 2 bases, and 18 bases lay between the germline ends. The CDR3 sequence is CASSLLRDIANTGELFF. CDR3 in DNA: TGTGCCAGCAGCCTCCTCCGGGACATCGCAAACACCGGGGAGCTGTTTTTT.

The rearrangement uses TRBV10-3 and TRBJ1-5; 8 bases agree with TRBD1. The germline V gene encodes CDR1 ENHRY and CDR2 SYGVKD. V trimming: 4 bases; J trimming: 0 bases; junction bases outside the gene matches: 2. The CDR3 is 15 amino acids. CDR3 protein: CAISGTGNSNQPQHF. The CDR3, as DNA: TGTGCCATCAGTGGGACAGGGAATAGCAATCAGCCCCAGCATTTT.

The count of this clone is one. The chain employs TRBV5-5 and TRBJ1-5; D ambiguous. V lost 2 bases, J lost 6 bases, and 9 bases lay in between. The germline V gene has CDR1 SGHKS and CDR2 YYEKEE (reference sequence). The CDR3 totals 13 residues. This CDR3 is CASSLLEVQPQHF. Written as DNA, the CDR3 is TGTGCCAGCAGCTTACTGGAGGTTCAGCCCCAGCATTTT. Using reference TRBV5-5 and TRBJ1-5 for the parts outside the CDR3, the full variable domain is DAGVTQSPTHLIKTRGQQVTLRCSPISGHKSVSWYQQVLGQGPQFIFQYYEKEERGRGNFPDRFSARQFPNYSSELNVNALLLGDSALYLCASSLLEVQPQHFGDGTRLSIL.

This clone was observed a handful of times. The same CDR3 also results from other DNA sequences found in this sample. The CDR3 loop reads CASSQDLSGNQPQHF. CDR3 bases: TGCGCCAGCAGCCAAGATCTCTCAGGGAATCAGCCCCAGCATTTT. The J gene is TRBJ1-5, the V gene TRBV4-3, with D tentatively TRBD1 (5 bases). Germline CDR1 LGHNA, CDR2 YSLEER. The CDR3 consists of 15 residues. The ends were cut back, 0 bases at V and 4 bases at J, with 10 bases in the middle.

The CDR3 reads CASRSVGGRPTDTQYF. In nucleotides, the CDR3 is TGTGCCAGTAGATCGGTGGGAGGTCGGCCCACAGATACGCAGTATTTT. The V gene is TRBV19, the J gene TRBJ2-3; D is possibly TRBD2 (6 bases). Germline V CDR1 and CDR2: LNHDA, SQIVND (reference sequence). V was cut by 6 bases and J by 2 bases, with 18 bases left in between. The CDR3 spans 16 residues.

The chain couples TRBV9 to TRBJ1-2, with unresolved D. CDR1 and CDR2 from the germline V gene are SGDLS and YYNGEE. The V and J ends lost 3 bases and 2 bases respectively, with 14 bases between them. This CDR3 contains 15 residues. The CDR3 nucleotides are TGTGCCAGCAGCGACCCCCCGGCAGCGAACTATGGCTACACCTTC. Its protein product is CASSDPPAANYGYTF.

The rearrangement links TRBV5-1 to TRBJ2-1; weak D call: TRBD1 (7 bases). The CDR3 sequence is 14 residues long. The germline gives CDR1 SGHRS, CDR2 YFSETQ. Trimming took off 0 bases at V and 9 bases at J, with 13 bases between the two ends. The CDR3 protein is CASSLARGEIEQFF. CDR3 nucleotide sequence: TGCGCCAGCAGCTTGGCCAGGGGGGAGATTGAGCAGTTCTTC. Based on the CDR3 plus reference TRBV5-1 and TRBJ2-1, the full variable domain is KAGVTQTPRYLIKTRGQQVTLSCSPISGHRSVSWYQQTPGQGLQFLFEYFSETQRNKGNFPGRFSGRQFSNSRSEMNVSTLELGDSALYLCASSLARGEIEQFFGPGTRLTVL.

This clone was counted only a few times. V and J are TRBV28 and TRBJ2-1; 7 positions match TRBD1. The CDR3 extends over 13 amino acids. From germline, CDR1 is MDHEN and CDR2 SYDVKM. The J segment lost 1 base and the V segment lost 10 bases, leaving 4 bases of the junction unmatched. DNA for the CDR3: TGTGCCACGGGACAGCTTTCCTACAATGAGCAGTTCTTC. Protein: CATGQLSYNEQFF.

In this sample, this clone turned up a few times. The J gene is TRBJ2-7, the V gene TRBV6-1, with 10 bases identical to TRBD1. Looked up from germline, CDR1 is MNHNS and CDR2 is SASEGT. This CDR3 has 15 amino acids. With 6 bases clipped from V and 6 bases from J, the junction kept 11 bases outside the gene matches. This CDR3 reads CASRAIGTGEGEQYF. DNA for the CDR3: TGTGCCAGCAGGGCGATTGGGACAGGGGAAGGCGAGCAGTACTTC.

The rearrangement joins TRBV2 to TRBJ2-7, with TRBD2 matching over 15 bases. CDR1 is SNHLY and CDR2 is FYNNEI in the germline V gene. The CDR3 loop spans 16 amino acids. Trimming cost V 5 bases and J 6 bases; bases outside gene matches: 8. The chain's CDR3 is CASSPGLAGGSSEQYF. The CDR3 DNA follows: TGTGCCAGCAGTCCGGGACTAGCGGGGGGAAGCTCCGAGCAGTACTTC.

This clone is a singleton in its sample. The chain has TRBV7-2 and TRBJ2-1; 9 bases align to TRBD2. Looked up from germline, CDR1 is SGHTA and CDR2 is FQGNSA. With V trimmed by 5 bases and J by 8 bases, 10 bases remained unmatched. The CDR3 has 15 residues. The CDR3 region is CASSRGGALNHEQFF. As DNA, the CDR3 is TGTGCCAGCAGCCGCGGGGGGGCCCTGAACCATGAGCAGTTCTTC.

The chain joins TRBV9 to TRBJ1-1; 10 bases are a match to TRBD1. Per germline, CDR1 SGDLS and CDR2 YYNGEE. V lost 5 bases to trimming and J lost 5 bases; unmatched junction nucleotides: 9. CDR3 size: 15 residues. The CDR3 loop reads CASSPKGDRGTEAFF. The CDR3 DNA reads TGTGCCAGCAGTCCTAAAGGGGACAGGGGTACTGAAGCTTTCTTT.

The chain carries TRBV4-1 and TRBJ1-1, with D hard to call. V lost 6 bases to trimming and J lost 0 bases, with 8 bases between them. The CDR3 length is 13 residues. Germline assignment: CDR1 MGHRA and CDR2 YSYEKL. CDR3 sequence (DNA): TGCGCCAGCAGTCCAGACTTGAACACTGAAGCTTTCTTT. This sequence encodes CASSPDLNTEAFF.

This sequence joins TRBV5-1 and TRBJ2-1, with 7 bases fitting TRBD2. V was clipped by 3 bases and J by 1 base; unmatched bases: 4. Germline values: CDR1 SGHRS, CDR2 YFSETQ. This CDR3 comprises 15 residues. CDR3 region: CASSSGLESYNEQFF. CDR3 DNA: TGCGCCAGCAGCTCAGGACTAGAGTCCTACAATGAGCAGTTCTTC.

The CDR3 region is CASKGRGTTNEKLFF. The CDR3 DNA reads as TGTGCCAGCAAGGGCCGGGGGACGACTAATGAAAAACTGTTTTTT. This chain joins TRBV2 and TRBJ1-4, with D maybe TRBD1 (5 bases). Germline V CDR1 and CDR2: SNHLY, FYNNEI. The CDR3 contains 15 residues. Trimming cost V 7 bases and J 2 bases, with 14 bases left between them. The full variable domain, in which reference TRBV2 and TRBJ1-4 provide the parts outside the CDR3, is EPEVTQTPSHQVTQMGQEVILRCVPISNHLYFYWYRQILGQKVEFLVSFYNNEISEKSEIFDDQFSVERPDGSNFTLKIRSTKLEDSAMYFCASKGRGTTNEKLFFGSGTQLSVL.